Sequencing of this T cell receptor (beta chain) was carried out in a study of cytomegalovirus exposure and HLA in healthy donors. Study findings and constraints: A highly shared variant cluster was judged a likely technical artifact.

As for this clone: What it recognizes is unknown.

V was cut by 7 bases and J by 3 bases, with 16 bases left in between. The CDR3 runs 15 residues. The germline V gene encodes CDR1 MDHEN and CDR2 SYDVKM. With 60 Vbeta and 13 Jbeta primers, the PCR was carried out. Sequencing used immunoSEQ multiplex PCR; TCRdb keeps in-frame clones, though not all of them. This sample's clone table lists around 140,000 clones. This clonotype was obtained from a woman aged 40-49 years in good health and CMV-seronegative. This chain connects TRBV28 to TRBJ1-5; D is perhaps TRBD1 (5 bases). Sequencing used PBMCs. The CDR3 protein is CASNSGGGTNQPQHF. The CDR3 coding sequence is TGTGCCAGCAATTCTGGGGGAGGGACCAATCAGCCCCAGCATTTT.